This TCR beta chain was obtained from a study of shared clonotypes between healthy human individuals. Study-wide results and limits: Inspection by rarefaction showed sorted-subset sequencing to be incomplete despite large depth.

Each sorted subset replicate got 200 ng genomic DNA, tens of thousands of genomes. The protocol was immunoSEQ multiplex PCR, while the TCRdb copy is restricted to in-frame clones and leaves out a portion. The table lists around 1.9 million clones, about 93% of them singletons. A note on this clone: Its matching antigen is unknown.

CD45RO-negative cells were positively selected for CCR7, leaving out terminally differentiated effector memory CD45RA+ cells. Germline loops: CDR1 SGDLS, CDR2 YYNGEE. V shed 6 bases and J 6 bases; nucleotides not matched to a gene: 10. This CDR3 region has 15 residues. The sequence derives from a man aged 18 to 30 in good health. Some clones in this sample may be carry-over from other donors' samples. Input material: naive CD8+ T cells from PBMCs. The chain uses TRBV9 and TRBJ2-1; 9 bases match TRBD2. The chain's CDR3 is CASNALAGLFNEQFF. In nucleotides, the CDR3 is TGTGCCAGCAACGCCCTAGCGGGACTGTTCAATGAGCAGTTCTTC.